This is a list of T cell receptor beta chains from one sample in a study of blood T cell repertoires in COVID-19. Clones were read by immunoSEQ multiplex PCR, and TCRdb kept only the in-frame ones, dropping some. The sample contains about 280,000 clones, over 75% of which appear only once. Sequences were obtained from peripheral blood. These TCRs come from a man aged 45-65 years with active or convalescent COVID-19. Both conserved end residues are part of each CDR3. Size values are once, few and many counts, or a class for expanded clones, and some rows have none.

>-|TRBV5-1|TRBJ2-7
CASSLWGQSSSYEQYF
>once|TRBV21-1|TRBJ2-7
CASSPGQDYEQYF
>once|TRBV27|TRBJ1-6
CASSLYWTGLSGVNSPLHF
>once|TRBV7-2|TRBJ2-3
CASSRTSGPTDTQYF
>-|TRBV3-1/TRBV3-2|TRBJ1-4
CASSQDRTNEKLFF
>-|TRBV5-4|TRBJ1-1
CASTRQGLNTEAFF
>-|TRBV19|TRBJ1-2
CASSPGNYGYTF
>-|TRBV9|TRBJ2-5
CASSLRGLAGQETQYF
>-|TRBV10-3|TRBJ2-3
CAISEYLAGDTQYF
>-|TRBV9|TRBJ2-7
CASSVGPPGQGAHEQYF
>-|TRBV7-9|TRBJ1-2
CASSPPLLGYGYTF
>-|TRBV2|TRBJ2-1
CASTGLAGEIEQFF
>once|TRBV28|TRBJ2-7
CASHSGTDTPYEQYF
>-|TRBV12-5|TRBJ2-5
CASGLGAGQATETQYF
>once|TRBV14|TRBJ2-1
CASSQARGPYNEQFF
>-|TRBV27|TRBJ2-1
CASSLNRGNEQFF
>-|TRBV30|TRBJ1-1
CAQTAVMNTEAFF
>-|TRBV5-1|TRBJ2-1
CASSLGTGNNEQFF
>-|TRBV6-5|TRBJ1-5
CASSRSPGPRPQHF
>-|TRBV19|TRBJ2-7
CASSPLWDRGPYEQYF
>once|TRBV11-2|TRBJ1-2
CASSLLLFPKNGYTF
>-|TRBV10-3|TRBJ1-2
CAIVADRSLNYGYTF
>-|TRBV15|TRBJ1-5
CATSRVGQGNQPQHF
>-|TRBV28|TRBJ1-5
CASRFSGGQNQPQHF
>-|TRBV12-5|TRBJ2-5
CASGFGDSHKETQYF
>-|TRBV2|TRBJ2-1
CASMALTSQGEQFF